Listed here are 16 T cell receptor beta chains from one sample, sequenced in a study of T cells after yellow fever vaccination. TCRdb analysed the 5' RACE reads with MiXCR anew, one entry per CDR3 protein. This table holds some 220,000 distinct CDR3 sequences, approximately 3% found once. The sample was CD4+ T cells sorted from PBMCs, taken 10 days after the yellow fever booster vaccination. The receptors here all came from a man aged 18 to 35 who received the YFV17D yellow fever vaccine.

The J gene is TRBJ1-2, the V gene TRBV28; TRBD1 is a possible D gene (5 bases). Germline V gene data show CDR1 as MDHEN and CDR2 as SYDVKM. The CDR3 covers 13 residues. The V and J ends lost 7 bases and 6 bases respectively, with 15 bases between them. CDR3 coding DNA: TGTGCCAGCACTTTTGGGCGGGGGGATGGCTACACCTTC. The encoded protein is CASTFGRGDGYTF.

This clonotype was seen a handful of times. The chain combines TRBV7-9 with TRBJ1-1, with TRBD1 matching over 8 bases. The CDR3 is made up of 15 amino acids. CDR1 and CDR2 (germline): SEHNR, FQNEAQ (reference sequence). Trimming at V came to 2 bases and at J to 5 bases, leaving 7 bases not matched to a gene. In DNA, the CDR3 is TGTGCCAGCAGCTTATACAGGGGGACTGGGACTGAAGCTTTCTTT. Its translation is CASSLYRGTGTEAFF.

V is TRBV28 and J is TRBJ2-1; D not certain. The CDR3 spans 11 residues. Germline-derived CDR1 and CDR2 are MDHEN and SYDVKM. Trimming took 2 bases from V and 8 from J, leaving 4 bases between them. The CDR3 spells CASSLRYEQFF. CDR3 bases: TGTGCCAGCAGTTTACGGTATGAGCAGTTCTTC.

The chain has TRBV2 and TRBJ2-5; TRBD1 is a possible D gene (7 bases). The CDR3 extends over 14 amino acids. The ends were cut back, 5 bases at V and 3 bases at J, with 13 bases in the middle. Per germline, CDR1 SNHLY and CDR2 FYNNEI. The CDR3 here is CASSPRGTEETQYF. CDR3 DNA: TGTGCCAGCAGTCCCCGGGGGACAGAAGAGACCCAGTACTTC.

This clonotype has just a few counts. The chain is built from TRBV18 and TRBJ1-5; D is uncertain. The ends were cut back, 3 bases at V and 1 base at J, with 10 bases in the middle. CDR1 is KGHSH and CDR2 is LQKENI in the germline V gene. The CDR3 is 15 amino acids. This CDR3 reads CASSPGRESNQPQHF. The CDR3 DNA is TGTGCCAGCTCACCGGGTCGGGAGAGCAATCAGCCCCAGCATTTT.

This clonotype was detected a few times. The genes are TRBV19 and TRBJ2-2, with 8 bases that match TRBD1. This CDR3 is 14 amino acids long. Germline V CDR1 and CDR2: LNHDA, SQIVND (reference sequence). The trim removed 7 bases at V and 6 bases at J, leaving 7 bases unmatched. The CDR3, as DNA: TGTGCCAGTACTGTTGGACAGGGATCCGGGGAGCTGTTTTTT. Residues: CASTVGQGSGELFF.

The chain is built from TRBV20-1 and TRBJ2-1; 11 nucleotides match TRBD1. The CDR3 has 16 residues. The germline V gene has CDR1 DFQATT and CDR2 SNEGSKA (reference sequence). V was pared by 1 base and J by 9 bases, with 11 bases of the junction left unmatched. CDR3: CSARAARDRGVGEQFF. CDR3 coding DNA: TGCAGTGCTAGAGCCGCCCGGGACAGGGGGGTGGGTGAGCAGTTCTTC.

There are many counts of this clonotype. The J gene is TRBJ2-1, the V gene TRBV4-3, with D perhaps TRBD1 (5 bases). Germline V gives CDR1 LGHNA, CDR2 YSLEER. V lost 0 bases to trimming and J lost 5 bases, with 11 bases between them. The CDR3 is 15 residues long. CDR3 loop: CASSQDRGRNNEQFF. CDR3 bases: TGCGCCAGCAGCCAAGATAGGGGCCGCAACAATGAGCAGTTCTTC.

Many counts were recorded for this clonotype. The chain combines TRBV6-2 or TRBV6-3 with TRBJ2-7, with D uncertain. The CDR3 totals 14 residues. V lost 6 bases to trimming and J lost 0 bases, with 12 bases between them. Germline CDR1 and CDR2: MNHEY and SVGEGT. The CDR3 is CASSPFGLSYEQYF. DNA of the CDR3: TGTGCCAGCAGCCCTTTTGGCCTCTCCTACGAGCAGTACTTC.

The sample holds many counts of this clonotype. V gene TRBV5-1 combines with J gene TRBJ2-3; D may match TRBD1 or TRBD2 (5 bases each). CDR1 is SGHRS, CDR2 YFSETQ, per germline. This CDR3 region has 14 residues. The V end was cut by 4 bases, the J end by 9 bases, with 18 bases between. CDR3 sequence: CASSPSSGGGTQYF. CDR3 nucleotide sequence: TGCGCCAGCAGCCCTTCCAGCGGTGGGGGAACGCAGTATTTT.

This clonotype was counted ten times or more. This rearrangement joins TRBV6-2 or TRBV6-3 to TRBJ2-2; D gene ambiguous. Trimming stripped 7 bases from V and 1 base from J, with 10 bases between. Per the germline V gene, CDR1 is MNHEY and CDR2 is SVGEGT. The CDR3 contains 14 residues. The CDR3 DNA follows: TGTGCCAGCACTGACTGGGGGAACACCGGGGAGCTGTTTTTT. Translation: CASTDWGNTGELFF.

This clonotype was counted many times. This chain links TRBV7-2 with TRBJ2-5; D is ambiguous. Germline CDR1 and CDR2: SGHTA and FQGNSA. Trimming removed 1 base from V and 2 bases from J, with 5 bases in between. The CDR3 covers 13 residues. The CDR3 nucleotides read TGTGCCAGCAGCTTAGTGCAGCAAGAGACCCAGTACTTC. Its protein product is CASSLVQQETQYF.

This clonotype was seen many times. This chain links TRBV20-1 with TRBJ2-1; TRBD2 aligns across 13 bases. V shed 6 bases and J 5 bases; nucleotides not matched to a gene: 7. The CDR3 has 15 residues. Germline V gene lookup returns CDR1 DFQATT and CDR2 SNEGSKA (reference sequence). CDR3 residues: CSAYPTSGGDNEQFF. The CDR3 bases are TGCAGTGCCTATCCAACTAGCGGGGGGGACAATGAGCAGTTCTTC.

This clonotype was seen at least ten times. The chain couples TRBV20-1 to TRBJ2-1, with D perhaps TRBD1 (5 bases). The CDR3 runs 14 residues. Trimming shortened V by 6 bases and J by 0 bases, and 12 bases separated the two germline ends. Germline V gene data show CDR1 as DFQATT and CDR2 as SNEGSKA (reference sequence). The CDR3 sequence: CSAGRQGSYNEQFF. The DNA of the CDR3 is TGCAGTGCCGGTCGGCAGGGCTCCTACAATGAGCAGTTCTTC.

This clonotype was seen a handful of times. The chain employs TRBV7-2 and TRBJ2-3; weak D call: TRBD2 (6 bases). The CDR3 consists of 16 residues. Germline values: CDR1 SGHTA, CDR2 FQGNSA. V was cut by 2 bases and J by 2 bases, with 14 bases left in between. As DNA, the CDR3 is TGTGCCAGCAGCTTAAGGCGGGGCACCCCCACAGATACGCAGTATTTT. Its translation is CASSLRRGTPTDTQYF. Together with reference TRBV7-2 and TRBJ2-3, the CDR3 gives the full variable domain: GAGVSQSPSNKVTEKGKDVELRCDPISGHTALYWYRQSLGQGLEFLIYFQGNSAPDKSGLPSDRFSAERTGGSVSTLTIQRTQQEDSAVYLCASSLRRGTPTDTQYFGPGTRLTVL.

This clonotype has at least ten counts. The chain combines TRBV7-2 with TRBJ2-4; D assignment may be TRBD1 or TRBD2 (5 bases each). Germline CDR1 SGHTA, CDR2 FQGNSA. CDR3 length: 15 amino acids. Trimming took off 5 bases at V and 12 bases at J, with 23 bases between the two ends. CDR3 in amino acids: CASSQRGEQRLNQYF. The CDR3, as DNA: TGTGCCAGCAGCCAAAGGGGAGAACAGAGGCTCAATCAGTACTTC.